This T cell receptor (beta chain) was recorded in a study of shared clonotypes between healthy human individuals. CD45RO-negative, CCR7-positively selected cells formed the naive CD8 fraction, excluding terminally differentiated effector memory CD45RA+ cells. V shed 3 bases, J shed 5 bases, and the junction held 7 bases outside the gene matches. The CDR3 length is 16 residues. Germline V gene data show CDR1 as MGHRA and CDR2 as YSYEKL. Notes on this clone: The antigen is unknown.

The study's findings and limits: The researchers took only blood, and tissue repertoires probably look different.

The repertoire was sequenced with immunoSEQ multiplex PCR; TCRdb's copy has only in-frame clones and lacks some. In the table there are roughly 2.1 million clones, approximately 94% of which are singletons. Sequencing input: naive CD8+ T cells from PBMCs. The receptor comes from a man aged 18 to 35 in good health. Some clones in this sample may be carry-over from other donors' samples. The V gene is TRBV4-1, the J gene TRBJ2-1; 10 nucleotides agree with TRBD1. For the CDR3, the DNA is TGCGCCAGCAGCCATACCCATGGGACAGGGGACAATGAGCAGTTCTTC. Amino acids: CASSHTHGTGDNEQFF.